Given below is one TCR beta chain in context. Original handling: Amplified reference gene primers provided the basis for estimating nucleated cell counts. The table came from immunoSEQ multiplex PCR; TCRdb's copy has only in-frame clones and leaves some out. V, J and clone size reflect that table, while D and trimming were determined from the DNA. Here the sample spans about 140,000 clones, 84% being singletons. This sample stems from a study of blood T cell repertoires in COVID-19. At the level of the study: The origin of the acute and convalescent COVID-19 samples was the United States, Italy and Spain. The analysed material was cDNA or gDNA that came from T cells, B-cell-depleted T cells, or PBMCs.

CDR1 MNHNS and CDR2 SASEGT come from the germline V gene. This CDR3 has 15 amino acids. The V end lost 1 base, the J end lost 1 base, and 10 bases lay between the germline ends. The TCR originated in a human donor in a cohort sampled during active COVID-19. The chain joins TRBV6-1 to TRBJ2-5; D is possibly TRBD1 (5 bases). The sample was peripheral blood. The CDR3 here is CASSEVVQGQETQYF. Here the CDR3 DNA reads TGTGCCAGCAGTGAAGTGGTCCAGGGCCAAGAGACCCAGTACTTC.